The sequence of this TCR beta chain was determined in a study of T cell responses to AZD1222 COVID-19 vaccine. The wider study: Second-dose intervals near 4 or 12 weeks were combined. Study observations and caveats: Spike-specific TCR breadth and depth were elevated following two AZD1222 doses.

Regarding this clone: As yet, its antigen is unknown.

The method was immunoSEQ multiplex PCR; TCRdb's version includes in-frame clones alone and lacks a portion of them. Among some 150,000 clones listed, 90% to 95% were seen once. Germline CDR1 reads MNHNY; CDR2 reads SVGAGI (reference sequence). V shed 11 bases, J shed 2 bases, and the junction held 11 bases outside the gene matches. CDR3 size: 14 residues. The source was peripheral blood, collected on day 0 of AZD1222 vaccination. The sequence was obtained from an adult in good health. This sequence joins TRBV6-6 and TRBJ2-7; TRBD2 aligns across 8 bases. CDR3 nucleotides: TGTGCCCCCGAATCCGGGACTAGGACCTACGAGCAGTACTTC. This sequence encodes CAPESGTRTYEQYF.